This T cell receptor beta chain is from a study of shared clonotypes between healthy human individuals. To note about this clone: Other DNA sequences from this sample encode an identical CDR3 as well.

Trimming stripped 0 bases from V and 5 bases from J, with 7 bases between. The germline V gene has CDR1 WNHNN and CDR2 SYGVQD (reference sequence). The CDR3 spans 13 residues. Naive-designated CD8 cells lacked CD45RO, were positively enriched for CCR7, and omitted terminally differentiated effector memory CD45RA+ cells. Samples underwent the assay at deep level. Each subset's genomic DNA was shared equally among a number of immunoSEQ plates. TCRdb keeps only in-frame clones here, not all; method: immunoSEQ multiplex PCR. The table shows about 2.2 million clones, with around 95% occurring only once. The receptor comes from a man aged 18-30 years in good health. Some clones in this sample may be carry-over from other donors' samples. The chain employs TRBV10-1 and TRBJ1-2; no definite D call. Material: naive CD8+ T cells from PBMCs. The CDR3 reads CASSESRTYGYTF. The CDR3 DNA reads TGCGCCAGCAGTGAGTCGCGGACGTATGGCTACACCTTC.